These 31 T cell receptor beta chains were sequenced from one sample in a study of OX40 agonist ivuxolimab in advanced cancers. Using immunoSEQ multiplex PCR, the repertoire was profiled, and TCRdb retains in-frame clones only, with some absent. The repertoire has approximately 58,000 clones, approximately 83% of them found once; the top ten carry more than 1.1%. Sequencing used CD4+ or CD8+ T cells sorted from blood, obtained in a trial of the OX40 agonist ivuxolimab. The source of these receptors is an adult with an advanced solid tumor such as melanoma, head and neck, liver or kidney cancer.

J is TRBJ1-2 and V is TRBV6-6; TRBD1 agrees at 8 bases. The V gene's germline CDR1 is MNHNY and CDR2 SVGAGI (reference sequence). V gave up 6 bases and J gave up 4 bases; unmatched junction bases: 10. This CDR3 has 15 residues. CDR3 amino acids: CASRLQGVGIYGYTF. Here the CDR3 DNA reads TGTGCCAGCAGGCTACAGGGGGTCGGAATCTATGGCTACACCTTC.

The genes are TRBV21-1 and TRBJ1-2; whether TRBD1, the table's D call, matches the DNA was not checked. TRBV21-1 is flagged as a pseudogene. The CDR3 spans 15 residues. CDR3 sequence reads: CASSKGRDSCYGYTF. Written as DNA, the CDR3 is TGTGCCAGCAGCAAAGGGAGGGACAGTTGCTATGGCTACACCTTC.

The chain uses TRBV19 and TRBJ1-6, with 7 bases identical to TRBD1. J was trimmed by 7 bases and V by 7 bases; bases with no gene match: 7. Germline values: CDR1 LNHDA, CDR2 SQIVND (reference sequence). There are 14 residues in the CDR3. CDR3 loop: CASTPTGRNSPLHF. The CDR3, as DNA: TGTGCCAGTACTCCGACAGGGCGGAATTCACCCCTCCACTTT.

A note on this clone: Other DNA sequences in the same sample also yield this CDR3. The gene calls are TRBV6-6 and TRBJ2-1; D remains unclear. V was shortened by 7 bases and J by 10 bases, with 14 bases between the two germline ends. Per the germline V gene, CDR1 is MNHNY and CDR2 is SVGAGI (reference sequence). The CDR3 length is 12 residues. CDR3 residues: CASTPWGREQFF. The CDR3 DNA is TGTGCCAGCACTCCATGGGGTCGGGAGCAGTTCTTC.

V is TRBV4-3 and J is TRBJ1-4; D is uncertain. V lost 0 bases to trimming and J lost 7 bases, with 12 bases between them. The CDR3 sequence is 15 residues long. The germline gives CDR1 LGHNA, CDR2 YSLEER. CDR3 coding DNA: TGCGCCAGCAGCCAAGATTGGAGGGTGGGTGAAAAACTGTTTTTT. It yields the protein CASSQDWRVGEKLFF.

This clone is medium-sized (0.01 to 0.1%) by share. The CDR3 coding sequence is TGTGCCAGCAGTTTATGGCAGGGGGCAGGAGGAAACACCATATATTTT. This gives the protein CASSLWQGAGGNTIYF. The rearrangement joins TRBV28 to TRBJ1-3; TRBD1 aligns across 8 bases. Losses at the gene ends were 0 bases for V and 4 bases for J; bases not matched to a gene: 5. CDR3 length equals 16 residues. Germline V gives CDR1 MDHEN, CDR2 SYDVKM.

The rearrangement links TRBV7-2 to TRBJ2-2, with D uncertain. Trimming pared 6 bases from V and 2 bases from J, leaving 13 bases between. The CDR3 is made up of 15 amino acids. From germline, CDR1 is SGHTA and CDR2 FQGNSA. The CDR3 reads CASSKRQANTGELFF. The CDR3 coding sequence is TGTGCCAGCAGTAAGAGGCAGGCTAACACCGGGGAGCTGTTTTTT.

This chain joins TRBV6-1 and TRBJ2-2, with D unresolved. V was clipped by 7 bases and J by 5 bases, with 14 bases between them. The CDR3 has 14 residues. From germline, CDR1 is MNHNS and CDR2 SASEGT. The CDR3 reads CASMVRSGTGELFF. CDR3 sequence (DNA): TGTGCCAGCATGGTGAGGTCTGGAACCGGGGAGCTGTTTTTT.

The V call is TRBV7-2, the J call TRBJ2-1; 8 bases line up with TRBD1. CDR1 is SGHTA and CDR2 is FQGNSA in the germline V gene. This CDR3 region has 16 residues. Trimming at V came to 1 base and at J to 2 bases, leaving 4 bases not matched to a gene. The DNA of the CDR3 is TGTGCCAGCAGCTTAGTTGGGGACAGGACCTACAATGAGCAGTTCTTC. It yields the protein CASSLVGDRTYNEQFF.

The chain's CDR3 is CASSPSSGRNEKLFF. CDR3 nucleotides: TGCGCCAGCAGCCCCTCGTCTGGGCGGAATGAAAAACTGTTTTTT. The J gene is TRBJ1-4, the V gene TRBV5-1; D remains unclear. Trimming cost V 4 bases and J 5 bases, with 15 bases left between them. CDR1 and CDR2 (germline): SGHRS, YFSETQ. There are 15 residues in the CDR3.

This chain joins TRBV29-1 and TRBJ1-1; D may be TRBD1 (5 bases). Looked up from germline, CDR1 is SQVTM and CDR2 is ANQGSEA. The CDR3 length is 12 residues. The germline V and J ends were trimmed by 6 bases and 4 bases, with 12 bases remaining between them. The CDR3 DNA reads as TGCAGCGTAGGACTTAGGGGCACTGAAGCTTTCTTT. This encodes CSVGLRGTEAFF.

This chain connects TRBV18 to TRBJ2-2, with D possibly being TRBD1 or TRBD2 (5 bases each). The V and J ends lost 3 bases and 0 bases respectively, with 5 bases between them. This CDR3 contains 14 residues. Germline-derived CDR1 and CDR2 are KGHSH and LQKENI. In DNA, the CDR3 is TGTGCCAGCTCACCGGGACCGAACACCGGGGAGCTGTTTTTT. Encoded protein: CASSPGPNTGELFF.

V and J are TRBV5-1 and TRBJ2-3, with no clear D. The CDR3 contains 15 residues. CDR1 is SGHRS and CDR2 is YFSETQ in the germline V gene. V shed 0 bases and J shed 4 bases, with 12 bases lying between them. The CDR3 loop is CASSLGALTADTQYF. The DNA of the CDR3 is TGCGCCAGCAGCTTGGGGGCTCTCACGGCAGATACGCAGTATTTT.

V usage is TRBV7-3 and J usage is TRBJ1-3, with TRBD1 as a possible D gene (5 bases). The germline gives CDR1 SGHTA, CDR2 FQGTGA. Deletions cut 0 bases from V and 9 bases from J, with 9 bases between. The CDR3 spans 13 residues. The CDR3 here is CASSLTEGSTIYF. DNA of the CDR3: TGTGCCAGCAGCTTAACCGAGGGGAGCACCATATATTTT. Based on the CDR3 plus reference TRBV7-3 and TRBJ1-3, the full variable domain is GAGVSQTPSNKVTEKGKYVELRCDPISGHTALYWYRQSLGQGPEFLIYFQGTGAADDSGLPNDRFFAVRPEGSVSTLKIQRTERGDSAVYLCASSLTEGSTIYFGEGSWLTVV.

CDR3 protein: CASLPGQGAPEAFF. The DNA for the CDR3 is TGTGCCAGCTTACCGGGACAGGGGGCCCCCGAAGCTTTCTTT. The chain carries TRBV18 and TRBJ1-1; 12 nucleotides align to TRBD1. The germline V gene encodes CDR1 KGHSH and CDR2 LQKENI. There are 14 residues in the CDR3. Unmatched junction bases numbered 8, after V lost 7 bases and J lost 8 bases.

The chain couples TRBV11-2 to TRBJ2-2, with D unclear. Germline CDR1 SGHAT, CDR2 FQNNGV. The V end lost 1 base, the J end lost 1 base, and 4 bases lay between the germline ends. The CDR3 consists of 14 residues. The CDR3 coding sequence is TGTGCCAGCAGCTTAGGACTGAACACCGGGGAGCTGTTTTTT. Protein: CASSLGLNTGELFF. Supplemented by reference TRBV11-2 and TRBJ2-2, the full variable domain reads EAGVAQSPRYKIIEKRQSVAFWCNPISGHATLYWYQQILGQGPKLLIQFQNNGVVDDSQLPKDRFSAERLKGVDSTLKIQPAKLEDSAVYLCASSLGLNTGELFFGEGSRLTVL.

The CDR3 here is CASSFGHSAGELFF. The CDR3 nucleotides are TGTGCCAGCAGCTTCGGACACTCCGCCGGGGAGCTGTTTTTT. This sequence joins TRBV11-2 and TRBJ2-2, with D possibly being TRBD1 (5 bases). Deletions cut 3 bases from V and 6 bases from J, with 11 bases between. The CDR3 is made up of 14 amino acids. Looked up from germline, CDR1 is SGHAT and CDR2 is FQNNGV.

This sequence joins TRBV4-3 and TRBJ2-3; possibly TRBD1 for D (5 bases). There are 15 residues in the CDR3. Per germline, CDR1 LGHNA and CDR2 YSLEER. V was trimmed by 0 bases and J by 4 bases, leaving 11 bases between them. CDR3 amino acids: CASSQDARVADTQYF. The CDR3 bases are TGCGCCAGCAGCCAAGATGCCAGGGTCGCAGATACGCAGTATTTT.

The chain links TRBV2 to TRBJ1-5, with D possibly TRBD1 on 5 matching bases. The V end lost 8 bases, the J end lost 0 bases, and 14 bases lay between the germline ends. Germline loops: CDR1 SNHLY, CDR2 FYNNEI. This CDR3 spans 15 amino acids. The CDR3 sequence is CASRDGEYSNQPQHF. The CDR3, as DNA: TGTGCCAGCCGGGACGGTGAATATAGCAATCAGCCCCAGCATTTT.

This clone was counted a single time. The gene calls are TRBV7-2 and TRBJ1-5; D is unclear. Trimming left V 1 base short and J 0 bases short, with 7 bases between. The CDR3 loop spans 15 amino acids. Germline loops: CDR1 SGHTA, CDR2 FQGNSA. The CDR3 nucleotides read TGTGCCAGCAGCTTAGGAGGCTATAGCAATCAGCCCCAGCATTTT. Translating it yields CASSLGGYSNQPQHF.

This sequence joins TRBV6-4 and TRBJ2-1, with 8 bases that match TRBD2. Germline assignment: CDR1 MRHNA and CDR2 SNTAGT. CDR3 length: 17 residues. J lost 4 bases, V lost 0 bases, and 8 bases had no gene match. DNA of the CDR3: TGTGCCAGCAGTGACTCTTTCCGGCTAGCGGGTTACAATGAGCAGTTCTTC. It codes for CASSDSFRLAGYNEQFF.

The chain carries TRBV5-1 and TRBJ2-7; D gene ambiguous. There are 12 residues in the CDR3. Looked up from germline, CDR1 is SGHRS and CDR2 is YFSETQ. V lost 5 bases and J 1 base, leaving 7 bases between the germline ends. CDR3 region: CASSLVSYEQYF. The CDR3 coding sequence is TGCGCCAGCAGTCTGGTGTCCTACGAGCAGTACTTC.

The V call is TRBV19, the J call TRBJ2-7, with TRBD2 matching over 11 bases. The CDR3 contains 19 residues. Germline trimming cut 4 bases from V and 0 bases from J; bases unmatched to any gene: 14. Germline V gives CDR1 LNHDA, CDR2 SQIVND (reference sequence). This chain's CDR3 is CASSSIAGTSGRSSYEQYF. For the CDR3, the DNA is TGTGCCAGTAGTAGCATCGCCGGGACTAGCGGAAGGAGCTCCTACGAGCAGTACTTC.

CDR3 amino acids: CASSLEYEKLFF. The CDR3 nucleotides read TGTGCCAGCAGCCTCGAGTATGAAAAACTGTTTTTT. The V and J genes are TRBV7-9 and TRBJ1-4; D ambiguous. The CDR3 is 12 amino acids. Germline-derived CDR1 and CDR2 are SEHNR and FQNEAQ (reference sequence). With 5 bases removed from V and 6 bases from J, the gap between germline ends came to 7 bases.

CDR3 coding DNA: TGCGCCAGCAGCTTGCAGGGGCAAAAAACCGGGGAGCTGTTTTTT. Protein: CASSLQGQKTGELFF. This sequence joins TRBV5-1 and TRBJ2-2; D is possibly TRBD1 (6 bases). Germline V gives CDR1 SGHRS, CDR2 YFSETQ. This CDR3 contains 15 residues. V was cut by 1 base and J by 5 bases, with 12 bases left in between.

This rearrangement joins TRBV27 to TRBJ2-3; 9 bases are a match to TRBD2. This CDR3 comprises 15 residues. The germline V gene encodes CDR1 MNHEY and CDR2 SMNVEV (reference sequence). Losses at the gene ends were 6 bases for V and 1 base for J; bases not matched to a gene: 5. Written as DNA, the CDR3 is TGTGCCAGCAGATTAGCGGGAGTGCGCACAGATACGCAGTATTTT. Its translation is CASRLAGVRTDTQYF.

A note on this clone: A junction boundary mismatches the germline segment, possibly from a read error. V and J are TRBV7-7 and TRBJ2-7; tentatively, D is TRBD2 (5 bases). The CDR3 is made up of 14 amino acids. Per the germline V gene, CDR1 is SSHAT and CDR2 is FNYEAQ (reference sequence). CDR3 protein: CASSLKPGTYEQYF. CDR3 bases: TGTGCTAGCAGCTTAAAACCCGGGACCTACGAGCAGTACTTC.

This rearrangement joins TRBV5-1 to TRBJ2-3; D unclear. The V end lost 4 bases, the J end lost 0 bases, and 9 bases lay between the germline ends. The CDR3 runs to 14 residues. Germline V gene data show CDR1 as SGHRS and CDR2 as YFSETQ. This chain's CDR3 is CASSRQSSTDTQYF. DNA for the CDR3: TGCGCCAGCAGCAGGCAGTCAAGCACAGATACGCAGTATTTT.

J is TRBJ2-4 and V is TRBV30, with 8 bases fitting TRBD2. Germline V gene data show CDR1 as GTSNPN and CDR2 as SVGIG (reference sequence). The CDR3 totals 14 residues. Trimming took 0 bases from V and 8 from J; bases not matched to a gene: 6. CDR3 residues: CAWSVSGSRHIQYF. The CDR3 bases are TGTGCCTGGAGTGTAAGCGGGAGTAGGCACATTCAGTACTTC.

The chain couples TRBV10-3 to TRBJ1-1, with a weak D call TRBD1 (5 bases). Trimming took 6 bases from V and 7 from J, leaving 18 bases between them. Germline V CDR1 and CDR2: ENHRY, SYGVKD. CDR3 length: 14 residues. CDR3 loop: CAISSSGKKGEAFF. The CDR3 DNA reads TGTGCCATCAGCTCGTCAGGGAAGAAGGGTGAAGCTTTCTTT.

The chain is built from TRBV19 and TRBJ2-5; TRBD1 aligns across 9 bases. The junction had 5 bases not matched to a gene; V was cut back by 3 bases and J by 3 bases. CDR1 and CDR2 (germline): LNHDA, SQIVND (reference sequence). The CDR3 sequence is 15 residues long. CDR3 protein: CASSIGTGKEETQYF. DNA for the CDR3: TGTGCCAGTAGTATTGGGACAGGGAAAGAAGAGACCCAGTACTTC. The full variable domain, in which reference TRBV19 and TRBJ2-5 provide the parts outside the CDR3, is DGGITQSPKYLFRKEGQNVTLSCEQNLNHDAMYWYRQDPGQGLRLIYYSQIVNDFQKGDIAEGYSVSREKKESFPLTVTSAQKNPTAFYLCASSIGTGKEETQYFGPGTRLLVL.